This TCR beta chain was profiled in a study of OX40 agonist ivuxolimab in advanced cancers. Repertoires were generated with immunoSEQ multiplex PCR, while TCRdb's copy carries only in-frame clones and drops some. The repertoire holds roughly 35,000 clones, more than 65% seen once, with around 10% in the top ten. The V gene end was trimmed by 4 bases and the J gene end by 6 bases; junction bases not matched to a gene: 6. The CDR3 covers 16 residues. Germline CDR1 is SGHRS and CDR2 is YFSETQ. The source material was CD4+ or CD8+ T cells sorted from blood, sampled in a trial of the OX40 agonist ivuxolimab. The clonotype originates from an adult with an advanced solid tumor such as melanoma, head and neck, liver or kidney cancer. This chain uses TRBV5-1 with TRBJ2-5; TRBD2 agrees at 16 bases. CDR3 in DNA: TGCGCCAGCAGCCCGGGGACTAGCGGGGGGGCAAAGACCCAGTACTTC. It encodes CASSPGTSGGAKTQYF.